What follows describes a single T cell receptor (beta chain). These data originate in a study of T-cell reconstitution after alpha-beta-depleted transplantation in children. This CDR3 spans 14 amino acids. Germline assignment: CDR1 LGHNA and CDR2 YNFKEQ. Trimming took 0 bases from V and 7 from J, leaving 10 bases between them. Preparation of the TCRbeta library was carried out with unique molecular identifiers. One entry per CDR3 protein, called by TCRdb with MiXCR from the PCR reads. The repertoire holds fewer than 750,000 distinct CDR3 sequences, around 27% seen once, with just over 35% in the top ten.

The sample was PBMCs, taken before TCRalphabeta/CD19-depleted stem cell transplant. This chain links TRBV4-2 with TRBJ1-5; D is perhaps TRBD1 (5 bases). The receptor comes from a boy younger than two with Wiskott-Aldrich syndrome, due to receive a stem cell transplant. The chain's CDR3 is CASSQDRGAQPQHF. The CDR3 DNA follows: TGTGCCAGCAGCCAAGATCGGGGCGCACAGCCCCAGCATTTT.